Shown below are 25 T cell receptor beta chains from a single sample sequenced in a study of Tregs in tolerant kidney transplant recipients. The assay was immunoSEQ multiplex PCR, and TCRdb's table has in-frame clones only and misses some. Of approximately 90,000 clones listed, roughly 93% are singletons. The nonmyeloablative bone marrow transplants came from related graft donors, with transient mixed chimerism. Sample: CD4+ T cells from blood (PBMCs), taken 12 months after the transplant. The receptors derive from a human patient who received a combined kidney and bone marrow transplant. Some T cells may be graft donor cells.

The chain combines TRBV5-1 with TRBJ2-1; 8 bases are shared with TRBD2. CDR3 size: 16 residues. Looked up from germline, CDR1 is SGHRS and CDR2 is YFSETQ. The junction had 5 bases not matched to a gene; V was cut back by 0 bases and J by 3 bases. The CDR3 sequence: CASSLAASGFYNEQFF. The CDR3 bases are TGCGCCAGCAGCTTGGCCGCTAGCGGGTTCTACAATGAGCAGTTCTTC.

This chain links TRBV7-9 with TRBJ2-3, with TRBD1 matching 9 bases. CDR1 is SEHNR and CDR2 is FQNEAQ in the germline V gene (reference sequence). This CDR3 spans 15 amino acids. Unmatched junction bases numbered 8, after V lost 5 bases and J lost 5 bases. CDR3: CASSTRTGAGDTQYF. The DNA for the CDR3 is TGTGCCAGCAGCACTAGGACAGGGGCGGGAGATACGCAGTATTTT.

The chain has TRBV5-1 and TRBJ2-2, with a tentative D call TRBD1 (5 bases). The CDR3 runs to 15 residues. The germline gives CDR1 SGHRS, CDR2 YFSETQ. V lost 4 bases to trimming and J lost 0 bases, with 10 bases between them. The CDR3 sequence: CASSRQTANTGELFF. DNA for the CDR3: TGCGCCAGCAGCAGACAGACGGCGAACACCGGGGAGCTGTTTTTT. Together with reference TRBV5-1 and TRBJ2-2, the CDR3 gives the full variable domain: KAGVTQTPRYLIKTRGQQVTLSCSPISGHRSVSWYQQTPGQGLQFLFEYFSETQRNKGNFPGRFSGRQFSNSRSEMNVSTLELGDSALYLCASSRQTANTGELFFGEGSRLTVL.

V is TRBV18 and J is TRBJ2-7; no reliable D call. Germline CDR1 reads KGHSH; CDR2 reads LQKENI. The CDR3 consists of 13 residues. The ends were cut back, 3 bases at V and 2 bases at J, with 8 bases in the middle. CDR3 nucleotide sequence: TGTGCCAGCTCACCGGGTGACACCTACGAGCAGTACTTC. It yields the protein CASSPGDTYEQYF.

The table lists this clone with a few counts. The rearrangement uses TRBV4-3 and TRBJ1-4, with D perhaps matching TRBD1 (5 bases). In germline, CDR1 is LGHNA, CDR2 YSLEER. The V end lost 0 bases, the J end lost 4 bases, and 12 bases lay between the germline ends. This CDR3 is 16 amino acids long. For the CDR3, the DNA is TGCGCCAGCAGCCAAGATACAGGCGGATTTAATGAAAAACTGTTTTTT. Protein: CASSQDTGGFNEKLFF.

This chain joins TRBV30 and TRBJ1-2; 7 nucleotides align to TRBD1. Trimming cost V 0 bases and J 4 bases; bases outside gene matches: 14. Germline CDR1 GTSNPN, CDR2 SVGIG (reference sequence). The CDR3 runs to 17 residues. CDR3 amino acids: CAWSVSGTVLSPYGYTF. Here the CDR3 DNA reads TGTGCCTGGAGTGTATCTGGGACAGTACTTTCCCCCTATGGCTACACCTTC.

The chain employs TRBV5-4 and TRBJ1-4; 10 nucleotides agree with TRBD1. The V and J ends lost 5 bases and 8 bases, in that order; junction bases with no gene match: 12. The CDR3 sequence is 16 residues long. Germline V gene data show CDR1 as SGHNT and CDR2 as YYREEE (reference sequence). The CDR3 region is CASSWGTGQGTEKLFF. Here the CDR3 DNA reads TGTGCCAGCAGTTGGGGGACGGGACAGGGGACCGAAAAACTGTTTTTT.

The chain links TRBV4-3 to TRBJ2-5; no clear D. The CDR3 spans 14 residues. Germline V lookup: CDR1 LGHNA, CDR2 YSLEER. The V end was cut by 0 bases, the J end by 2 bases, with 7 bases between. DNA for the CDR3: TGCGCCAGCAGCCAAGATCGTCAGCAAGAGACCCAGTACTTC. Translation: CASSQDRQQETQYF.

The CDR3 coding sequence is TGTGCCAGCAGTTTACAGGGGTGGAACACCGGGGAGCTGTTTTTT. Translating it yields CASSLQGWNTGELFF. The V gene is TRBV27, the J gene TRBJ2-2; D is perhaps TRBD1 (6 bases). CDR1 is MNHEY, CDR2 SMNVEV, per germline (reference sequence). This CDR3 is 15 amino acids long. Trimming took 2 bases from V and 1 from J, leaving 8 bases between them.

J is TRBJ1-3 and V is TRBV18; 8 bases map to TRBD1. The CDR3 contains 18 residues. Per germline, CDR1 KGHSH and CDR2 LQKENI. With V trimmed by 6 bases and J by 0 bases, 13 bases remained unmatched. CDR3 in amino acids: CASSPTGVSFFSGNTIYF. CDR3 sequence (DNA): TGTGCCAGCTCTCCGACAGGGGTCTCCTTTTTCTCTGGAAACACCATATATTTT.

The chain uses TRBV7-2 and TRBJ2-5; 9 positions agree with TRBD2. The J call is uncertain, as TRBJ2-7 better fits the DNA end. The CDR3 is 15 residues long. Germline values: CDR1 SGHTA, CDR2 FQGNSA. CDR3 DNA sequence: TGTGCCAGTCGGTTACTAGCGGGCACCACCTACGAGCAGTACTTC. It is translated as CASRLLAGTTYEQYF.

This chain links TRBV10-3 with TRBJ2-7, with D possibly TRBD1 on 5 matching bases. CDR1 and CDR2 (germline): ENHRY, SYGVKD. Trimming pared 7 bases from V and 1 base from J, leaving 11 bases between. The CDR3 contains 13 residues. CDR3: CAIITDSSYEQYF. Here the CDR3 DNA reads TGTGCCATCATAACCGACAGTTCCTACGAGCAGTACTTC.

This clone was seen only once. This chain connects TRBV19 to TRBJ1-2; 8 bases are a match to TRBD1. The CDR3 is 13 amino acids. Per germline, CDR1 LNHDA and CDR2 SQIVND (reference sequence). V trimming: 9 bases; J trimming: 5 bases; junction bases outside the gene matches: 8. DNA of the CDR3: TGTGCCAGCGTCCCCGGGACAGGTTATGGCTACACCTTC. Amino acid sequence: CASVPGTGYGYTF.

This chain uses TRBV2 with TRBJ1-6; D possibly corresponds to TRBD1 (5 bases). Germline V CDR1 and CDR2: SNHLY, FYNNEI. The CDR3 covers 12 residues. With 6 bases removed from V and 11 bases from J, the gap between germline ends came to 11 bases. This chain's CDR3 is CASRGQSAPLHF. CDR3 DNA: TGTGCCAGCAGGGGGCAGTCCGCACCCCTCCACTTT. The full variable domain, with the rest looked up from reference TRBV2 and TRBJ1-6, is EPEVTQTPSHQVTQMGQEVILRCVPISNHLYFYWYRQILGQKVEFLVSFYNNEISEKSEIFDDQFSVERPDGSNFTLKIRSTKLEDSAMYFCASRGQSAPLHFGNGTRLTVT.

The chain carries TRBV19 and TRBJ1-6, with D perhaps TRBD1 (5 bases). The V end was cut by 6 bases, the J end by 7 bases, with 10 bases between. This CDR3 comprises 13 residues. CDR1 and CDR2 (germline): LNHDA, SQIVND (reference sequence). The CDR3, as DNA: TGTGCCAGTAGGGGGGGTCTAAATTCACCCCTCCACTTT. Amino acids: CASRGGLNSPLHF.

This chain connects TRBV18 to TRBJ2-2; TRBD2 might be the D (5 bases). Germline lookup yields CDR1 KGHSH and CDR2 LQKENI. The CDR3 is 17 residues long. V was pared by 3 bases and J by 0 bases, with 14 bases between. CDR3 DNA sequence: TGTGCCAGCTCACCTAACACCCAGCGGTCGAACACCGGGGAGCTGTTTTTT. Translating gives CASSPNTQRSNTGELFF. The variable domain in full, with the rest retrieved from reference TRBV18 and TRBJ2-2, is NAGVMQNPRHLVRRRGQEARLRCSPMKGHSHVYWYRQLPEEGLKFMVYLQKENIIDESGMPKERFSAEFPKEGPSILRIQQVVRGDSAAYFCASSPNTQRSNTGELFFGEGSRLTVL.

The rearrangement joins TRBV23-1 to TRBJ2-7, with 7 positions matching TRBD2. TRBV23-1 qualifies as an ORF whose function is uncertain. V shed 7 bases, J shed 5 bases, and the junction held 11 bases outside the gene matches. This CDR3 spans 14 amino acids. DNA for the CDR3: TGCGCCAGCATTAAGGGACTACCCGCCCACGAGCAGTACTTC. Translation gives CASIKGLPAHEQYF.

This clone was seen a few times. The chain joins TRBV7-3 to TRBJ1-1; D is uncertain. Per the germline V gene, CDR1 is SGHTA and CDR2 is FQGTGA. V was trimmed by 5 bases and J by 3 bases, leaving 13 bases between them. The CDR3 spans 14 residues. CDR3 in amino acids: CASSPRQAYTEAFF. The CDR3 bases are TGTGCCAGCAGCCCCCGCCAGGCTTACACTGAAGCTTTCTTT.

The CDR3 protein is CASSGGVGNTIYF. In DNA, the CDR3 is TGTGCCAGCAGTGGGGGGGTCGGAAACACCATATATTTT. The chain carries TRBV28 and TRBJ1-3; possible D gene TRBD1, 5 bases. Trimming stripped 5 bases from V and 4 bases from J, with 9 bases between. The germline V gene has CDR1 MDHEN and CDR2 SYDVKM. CDR3 length: 13 amino acids.

This chain connects TRBV5-1 to TRBJ2-5; 8 nucleotides align to TRBD1. From germline, CDR1 is SGHRS and CDR2 YFSETQ. Trimming cost V 1 base and J 1 base; bases outside gene matches: 6. The CDR3 contains 16 residues. The CDR3 DNA sequence: TGCGCCAGCAGCTTGCGACAGGGGAGTTCCCAAGAGACCCAGTACTTC. This gives the protein CASSLRQGSSQETQYF.

This clone was counted only a few times. The chain employs TRBV10-3 and TRBJ1-3; perhaps TRBD1 as D (5 bases). Germline CDR1 reads ENHRY; CDR2 reads SYGVKD. The CDR3 has 15 amino acids. V was pared by 7 bases and J by 2 bases, with 15 bases between. CDR3 loop: CAITSKAGAGNTIYF. CDR3 DNA sequence: TGTGCCATCACCTCTAAGGCGGGGGCTGGAAACACCATATATTTT.

This chain uses TRBV7-8 with TRBJ1-2; TRBD1 might be the D (6 bases). The germline gives CDR1 SGHVS, CDR2 FQNEAQ. V lost 2 bases and J lost 0, with 10 bases in between. The CDR3 spans 15 residues. CDR3 DNA sequence: TGTGCCAGCAGCTTAACTGACAGGTCTAACTATGGCTACACCTTC. It translates to CASSLTDRSNYGYTF.

The J gene is TRBJ1-5, the V gene TRBV27, with TRBD1 matching 7 bases. With V trimmed by 6 bases and J by 5 bases, 4 bases remained unmatched. Germline V gene lookup returns CDR1 MNHEY and CDR2 SMNVEV (reference sequence). CDR3 size: 13 residues. The chain's CDR3 is CASRRGLDQPQHF. Written as DNA, the CDR3 is TGTGCCAGCAGGAGGGGGCTGGATCAGCCCCAGCATTTT.

The V and J genes are TRBV6-6 and TRBJ1-1, with D possibly matching TRBD1 (5 bases). Between the trimmed V and J ends, which lost 0 bases and 5 bases, there was a span of 13 bases. Germline-derived CDR1 and CDR2 are MNHNY and SVGAGI (reference sequence). This CDR3 spans 15 amino acids. DNA of the CDR3: TGTGCCAGCAGTTACTCGGGACTCCCGGAAACTGAAGCTTTCTTT. Residues: CASSYSGLPETEAFF.

This chain connects TRBV21-1 to TRBJ1-6; the table assigns TRBD1, which was not confirmed against the DNA. TRBV21-1 is recorded as a pseudogene. This CDR3 contains 15 residues. The CDR3 loop is CASGEGHLNSSPLHF. The CDR3 nucleotides are TGTGCCAGCGGAGAGGGACACCTCAATAGTTCACCCCTCCACTTT.